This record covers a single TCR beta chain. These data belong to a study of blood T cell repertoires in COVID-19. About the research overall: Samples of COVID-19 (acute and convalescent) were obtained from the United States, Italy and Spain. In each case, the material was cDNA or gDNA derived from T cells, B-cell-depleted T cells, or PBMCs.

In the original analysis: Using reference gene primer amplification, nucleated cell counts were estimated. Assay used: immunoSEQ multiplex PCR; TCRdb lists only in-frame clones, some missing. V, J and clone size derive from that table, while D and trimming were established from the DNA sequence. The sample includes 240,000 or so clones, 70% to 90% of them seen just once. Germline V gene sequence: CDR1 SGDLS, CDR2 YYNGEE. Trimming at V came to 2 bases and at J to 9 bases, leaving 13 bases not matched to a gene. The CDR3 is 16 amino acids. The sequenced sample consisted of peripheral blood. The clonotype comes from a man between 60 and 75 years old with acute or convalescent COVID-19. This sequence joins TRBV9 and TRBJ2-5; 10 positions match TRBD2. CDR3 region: CASSVLAGEGPGSQYF. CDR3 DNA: TGTGCCAGCAGCGTCCTAGCGGGAGAGGGACCTGGTTCCCAGTACTTC.